This T cell receptor (beta chain) derives from a study of CD8 T cells in Susac syndrome. The CDR3 covers 13 residues. CDR1 and CDR2 (germline): SGHRS, YFSETQ. The V segment lost 4 bases and the J segment 7 bases; nucleotides outside the gene matches: 5. TCR beta sequencing was performed on blood CD8+ and CD4+ T cells. Each Susac syndrome patient had definite or probable disease by recently defined criteria. Reverse transcription of about 0.45 to 1 ug RNA used random hexamers. Amplification of the TCR beta CDR3 was carried out by immunoSEQ multiplex PCR, which spanned a total of 54 Vbeta and 13 Jbeta segments. In TCRdb, the immunoSEQ multiplex PCR reads were re-called with MiXCR into one record per CDR3 protein. The data contain some 160,000 distinct CDR3 sequences, under 95% of them singletons.

Source material: CD4+ T cells from PBMCs. The receptor's source is a human donor with Susac syndrome. The gene calls are TRBV5-1 and TRBJ1-2; TRBD1 aligns across 9 bases. CDR3 DNA: TGCGCCAGCAGCACCGGGACAGGGTTTGGCTACACCTTC. Residues: CASSTGTGFGYTF.